The rows below give T cell receptor beta chains drawn from one sample of a study of blood T cell repertoires in COVID-19. The data were produced by immunoSEQ multiplex PCR, yet TCRdb's version contains in-frame clones alone and is incomplete. The profile shows 120,000 or so clones, over 75% of them singletons. Sequencing input: peripheral blood. The receptors were gathered from a man aged 60 to 75 with active or convalescent COVID-19. Both conserved end residues are part of each CDR3. Each record gives: J gene, CDR3 length, clone size, D gene, V gene, CDR3 DNA, CDR3 protein. D genes are given only for firm matches. Part of the rows lack a size; the others show once, few, many or a class for expanded clones.

J: TRBJ2-2
length: 15
size: .
D: .
V: TRBV5-1
DNA: TGCGCCAGCAGCTTCAGGGGTCCGTCTACCGGGGAGCTGTTTTTT
CDR3: CASSFRGPSTGELFF

J: TRBJ2-5
length: 14
size: .
D: .
V: TRBV9
DNA: TGTGCCAGCAGCGTTAATATCCCCCCAGAGACCCAGTACTTC
CDR3: CASSVNIPPETQYF

J: TRBJ2-2
length: 17
size: few
D: .
V: TRBV4-2
DNA: TGTGCCAGCAGTCAAGTGATTCGACGGGAGAGGACCGGGGAGCTGTTTTTT
CDR3: CASSQVIRRERTGELFF

J: TRBJ2-1
length: 16
size: .
D: TRBD2
V: TRBV7-3
DNA: TGTGCCAGCAGCGCTGGGACTAGCGGGAGGGCCGGTGAGCAGTTCTTC
CDR3: CASSAGTSGRAGEQFF

J: TRBJ2-1
length: 20
size: .
D: TRBD2
V: TRBV9
DNA: TGTGCCAGCAGCGTAGAGAACAGTGGGCCCACTAGCGGATCTTACAATGAGCAGTTCTTC
CDR3: CASSVENSGPTSGSYNEQFF

J: TRBJ2-1
length: 12
size: .
D: .
V: TRBV7-2
DNA: TGTGCCAGCAGCTTATATGAGACTCCTCAGTTCTTC
CDR3: CASSLYETPQFF

J: TRBJ2-7
length: 15
size: .
D: TRBD1
V: TRBV5-4
DNA: TGTGCCAGCAGCTTGTGGTTTCAGGGGGAAAACGAGCAGTACTTC
CDR3: CASSLWFQGENEQYF

J: TRBJ2-7
length: 16
size: .
D: TRBD2
V: TRBV28
DNA: TGTGCCAGCAGCCCCTGGGCCGGGACTAGCTCCTACGAGCAGTACTTC
CDR3: CASSPWAGTSSYEQYF

J: TRBJ2-7
length: 17
size: few
D: TRBD2
V: TRBV4-3
DNA: TGCGCCAGCAGCCAAGAGTTAGCGACTAGCGGCAGTGGGGAGCAGTACTTC
CDR3: CASSQELATSGSGEQYF

J: TRBJ2-5
length: 14
size: .
D: TRBD2
V: TRBV6-5
DNA: TGTGCCAGCAGTTACAGGGACGGGAGGGAGACCCAGTACTTC
CDR3: CASSYRDGRETQYF

J: TRBJ2-7
length: 13
size: .
D: .
V: TRBV24-1
DNA: TGTGCCACCAGTGATTCAGGGTTGGAGGAGCAGTACTTC
CDR3: CATSDSGLEEQYF

J: TRBJ1-2
length: 13
size: .
D: .
V: TRBV3-1/TRBV3-2
DNA: TGTGCCAGCAGCCAAGGACGCGACGGGGGCTACACCTTC
CDR3: CASSQGRDGGYTF

J: TRBJ1-5
length: 16
size: .
D: TRBD1
V: TRBV7-8
DNA: TGTGCCAGCAGCTTAAACGGACAGGGAGGCAATCAGCCCCAGCATTTT
CDR3: CASSLNGQGGNQPQHF

J: TRBJ2-5
length: 18
size: .
D: .
V: TRBV21-1
DNA: TGTGCCAGCAGCAAAGTCGGGACATTGAAAAGGATCATGGAGACCCAGTACTTC
CDR3: CASSKVGTLKRIMETQYF

J: TRBJ2-2
length: 14
size: few
D: .
V: TRBV28
DNA: TGTGCCAGCATCCGGGACTTTAACACCGGGGAGCTGTTTTTT
CDR3: CASIRDFNTGELFF

J: TRBJ2-5
length: 18
size: .
D: TRBD2
V: TRBV11-2
DNA: TGTGCCAGCAGCCCATGGGGGGGACTAGCGGGAAGGGGAGAGACCCAGTACTTC
CDR3: CASSPWGGLAGRGETQYF

J: TRBJ1-3
length: 14
size: many
D: .
V: TRBV7-3
DNA: TGTGCCAGCAGCTTAGGGGGGTCTGGAAACACCATATATTTT
CDR3: CASSLGGSGNTIYF

J: TRBJ1-5
length: 14
size: .
D: .
V: TRBV18
DNA: TGTGCCAGCTCACCCGGGATCGGGGTACAGCCCCAGCATTTT
CDR3: CASSPGIGVQPQHF

J: TRBJ2-1
length: 16
size: once
D: .
V: TRBV5-1
DNA: TGCGCCAGCAGCTTGGATACAGGGAGAGTCTCCAATGAGCAGTTCTTC
CDR3: CASSLDTGRVSNEQFF

J: TRBJ2-7
length: 16
size: once
D: TRBD2
V: TRBV28
DNA: TGTGCCAGCAGTCGAATTAGCGGGAGGGCCGTATACGAGCAGTACTTC
CDR3: CASSRISGRAVYEQYF

J: TRBJ2-5
length: 15
size: .
D: .
V: TRBV11-3
DNA: TGTGCCAGCAGCCCGGGTGGGGGGATGGGAGAGACCCAGTACTTC
CDR3: CASSPGGGMGETQYF

J: TRBJ2-7
length: 18
size: .
D: TRBD2
V: TRBV3-1/TRBV3-2
DNA: TGTGCCAGCAGCCTTCACCCGGGACTAGCGGGCGTCTCCTACGAGCAGTACTTC
CDR3: CASSLHPGLAGVSYEQYF

J: TRBJ1-3
length: 15
size: .
D: .
V: TRBV7-2
DNA: TGTGCCAGCAGCTTAGAGACAGTCTCTGGAAACACCATATATTTT
CDR3: CASSLETVSGNTIYF

J: TRBJ1-2
length: 14
size: .
D: .
V: TRBV6-6
DNA: TGTGCCAGCACCGAGCGGACTTTCAACTATGGCTACACCTTC
CDR3: CASTERTFNYGYTF

J: TRBJ2-7
length: 13
size: .
D: .
V: TRBV6-5
DNA: TGTGCCACCAATGCGGAGAGCTCCTACGAGCAGTACTTC
CDR3: CATNAESSYEQYF

J: TRBJ1-2
length: 19
size: .
D: TRBD1
V: TRBV10-3
DNA: TGTGCCATCAGTGACAGGGTGGGACAGGGAGAGTTAGCTAACTATGGCTACACCTTC
CDR3: CAISDRVGQGELANYGYTF

J: TRBJ1-1
length: 13
size: .
D: TRBD1
V: TRBV24-1
DNA: TGTGCCACCAGGGACAGGGATTTTCGTGAAGCTTTCTTT
CDR3: CATRDRDFREAFF

J: TRBJ1-5
length: 15
size: .
D: .
V: TRBV28
DNA: TGTGCCAGCAGTCCCATGGGAGATAGCAATCAGCCCCAGCATTTT
CDR3: CASSPMGDSNQPQHF

J: TRBJ2-5
length: 15
size: .
D: TRBD1
V: TRBV10-3
DNA: TGTGCCATCAGTGAGTCGACGGACAGGTCGGGGACCCAGTACTTC
CDR3: CAISESTDRSGTQYF

J: TRBJ2-5
length: 14
size: .
D: TRBD2
V: TRBV6-5
DNA: TGTGCCAGCAGTTACTCGCGGGGGCAAGAGACCCAGTACTTC
CDR3: CASSYSRGQETQYF

J: TRBJ1-2
length: 14
size: .
D: TRBD1
V: TRBV7-2
DNA: TGTGCCAGCAGCTTCGGGACAGTACTGTATGGCTACACCTTC
CDR3: CASSFGTVLYGYTF

J: TRBJ1-5
length: 15
size: .
D: TRBD1
V: TRBV28
DNA: TGTGCCAGCAGTTTAAGGACAGGGAACAATCAGCCCCAGCATTTT
CDR3: CASSLRTGNNQPQHF

J: TRBJ1-6
length: 14
size: .
D: TRBD1
V: TRBV27
DNA: TGTGCCAGCGGGACAGGGGGCGCGAATTCACCCCTCCACTTT
CDR3: CASGTGGANSPLHF

J: TRBJ1-1
length: 10
size: once
D: .
V: TRBV6-5
DNA: TGTGCCAGCGGGGACATTGAAGCTTTCTTT
CDR3: CASGDIEAFF